Following are 8 T cell receptor beta chains from one sample sequenced in a study of T cell repertoires in aging, cancer and after chemotherapy. A mixed TRB-A/B primer pool amplified rearranged TRB by multiplex touch-down PCR. TCRdb re-derived calls from the multiplex PCR reads in MiXCR, one entry per CDR3 protein. Of several thousand distinct CDR3 sequences detected, around a third appear once; the ten largest clones hold under 30%. The template was genomic DNA from peripheral blood, not RNA. Sequenced sample: blood. These receptor sequences come from a human donor with a blood cancer.

In its sample, this clonotype was seen a few times. This chain joins TRBV20-1 and TRBJ2-1; D remains ambiguous. The CDR3 contains 10 residues. Germline CDR1 and CDR2: DFQATT and SNEGSKA (reference sequence). V was pared by 5 bases and J by 7 bases, with 6 bases between. The DNA of the CDR3 is TGCAGTGCTCAACAGAATGAGCAGTTCTTC. Amino acid sequence: CSAQQNEQFF.

In its sample, this clonotype is medium-sized. The DNA for the CDR3 is TGTGCCAGCAGCTTAGATCATAGCTATGGCTACACCTTC. Protein sequence: CASSLDHSYGYTF. The chain uses TRBV11-3 and TRBJ1-2; no definite D call. The CDR3 has 13 residues. Germline CDR1 reads SGHNT; CDR2 reads YENEEA. V lost 0 bases to trimming and J lost 4 bases, with 6 bases between them.

This clonotype was detected once. This may stem from a read error, because a much larger clone lies one nucleotide away. CDR3 nucleotide sequence: TGTGCCAGCAGCTACAAGACTTTCAATGAGCAGTTCTTC. Its translation: CASSYKTFNEQFF. The chain is built from TRBV13 and TRBJ2-7; no clear D gene. Judging by the DNA end, TRBJ2-1 fits better; the J call may be wrong. The CDR3 runs 13 residues. Germline CDR1 PRHDT, CDR2 FYEKMQ (reference sequence).

The chain links TRBV30 to TRBJ2-6; TRBD1 or TRBD2 may be the D gene (5 bases each). CDR1 is GTSNPN and CDR2 is SVGIG in the germline V gene (reference sequence). This CDR3 is 22 amino acids long. Trimming took off 0 bases at V and 0 bases at J, with 27 bases between the two ends. The CDR3 spells CAWSVPLDPTPGRYSGANVLTF. In nucleotides, the CDR3 is TGTGCCTGGAGTGTACCTTTAGATCCCACACCGGGACGTTACTCTGGGGCCAACGTCCTGACTTTC.

On this clonotype: One end of the junction varies from germline; a read error may be responsible. The rearrangement joins TRBV4-3 to TRBJ1-6; the match to TRBD1 covers 9 bases. The CDR3 covers 17 residues. CDR1 and CDR2 from the germline V gene are LGHNA and YSLEER. The DNA for the CDR3 is TGTGCCAGCAGCCCGGGAGTTAACAGGGGGCGAGGATCACCCCTCCACTTT. Translating gives CASSPGVNRGRGSPLHF.

The sample holds a few counts of this clonotype. The CDR3 DNA reads TGTGCCAGCACCTGGGGACAGGGGCGCACAGATACGCAGTATTTT. Its protein product is CASTWGQGRTDTQYF. This chain connects TRBV12-3 or TRBV12-4 to TRBJ2-3; 10 bases map to TRBD1. This CDR3 comprises 15 residues. The V and J ends lost 7 bases and 1 base, in that order; junction bases with no gene match: 5.

The rearrangement uses TRBV19 and TRBJ2-1; a possible D gene is TRBD1 (5 bases). Trimming took 4 bases from V and 0 from J, leaving 19 bases between them. Germline assignment: CDR1 LNHDA and CDR2 SQIVND (reference sequence). This CDR3 has 18 amino acids. CDR3 DNA sequence: TGTGCCAGTAGTAACCTCAGGAACAGGATGAGCTCCTACAATGAGCAGTTCTTC. As protein: CASSNLRNRMSSYNEQFF.

This clonotype is medium-sized (0.01 to 0.1%) within its sample. This chain uses TRBV11-3 with TRBJ2-2, with TRBD2 as a possible D gene (5 bases). V dropped 5 bases and J dropped 5 bases, with 21 bases sitting between them. There are 17 residues in the CDR3. Per germline, CDR1 SGHNT and CDR2 YENEEA. CDR3 bases: TGTGCCAGCAGCCTAACGCTCGGACTCTCGTGGACCGGGGAGCTGTTTTTT. Translated: CASSLTLGLSWTGELFF.